This T cell receptor (beta chain) was sequenced during a study of blood T cell repertoires in COVID-19. Study in general: Samples came from the United States, Italy and Spain, spanning acute and convalescent COVID-19. From T cells, B-cell-depleted T cells, or PBMCs came the material, which was cDNA or gDNA.

Study processing details: By means of reference gene primer amplification, nucleated cell counts were estimated. Libraries were prepared by immunoSEQ multiplex PCR; TCRdb keeps only in-frame clonotypes and omits some of them. V, J and clone size are taken as reported in that table, and D and trimming were inferred from the DNA itself. The table shows approximately 120,000 clones, with 85% to 90% occurring only once. V dropped 3 bases and J dropped 5; count of bases not matched to a gene: 3. This CDR3 spans 15 amino acids. Germline V lookup: CDR1 KGHSH, CDR2 LQKENI. This TCR came from a human donor in a cohort sampled during active COVID-19. The V and J genes are TRBV18 and TRBJ2-1; 11 bases are a match to TRBD2. The sequenced sample was peripheral blood. The chain's CDR3 is CASSPGTSGHNEQFF. Here the CDR3 DNA reads TGTGCCAGCTCACCCGGGACTAGCGGACACAATGAGCAGTTCTTC.